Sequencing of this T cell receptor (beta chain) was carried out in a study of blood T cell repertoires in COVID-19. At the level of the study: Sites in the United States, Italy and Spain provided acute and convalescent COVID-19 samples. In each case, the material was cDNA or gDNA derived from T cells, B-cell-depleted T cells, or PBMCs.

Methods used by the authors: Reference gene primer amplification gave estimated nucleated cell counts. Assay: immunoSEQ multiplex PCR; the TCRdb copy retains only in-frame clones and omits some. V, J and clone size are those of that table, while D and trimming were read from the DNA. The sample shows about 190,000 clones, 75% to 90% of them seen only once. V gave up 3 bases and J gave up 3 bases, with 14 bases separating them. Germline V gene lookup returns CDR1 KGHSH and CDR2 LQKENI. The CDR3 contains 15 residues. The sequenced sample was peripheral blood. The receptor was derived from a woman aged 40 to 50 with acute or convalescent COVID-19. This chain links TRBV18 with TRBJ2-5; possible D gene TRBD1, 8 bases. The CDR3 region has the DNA TGTGCCAGCTCACCCCGGACAGGGAGGGAAGAGACCCAGTACTTC. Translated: CASSPRTGREETQYF. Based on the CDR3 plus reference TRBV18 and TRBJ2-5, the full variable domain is NAGVMQNPRHLVRRRGQEARLRCSPMKGHSHVYWYRQLPEEGLKFMVYLQKENIIDESGMPKERFSAEFPKEGPSILRIQQVVRGDSAAYFCASSPRTGREETQYFGPGTRLLVL.